The TCR beta chain described here comes from a study of B cell selection in AIRE deficiency. The table came from immunoSEQ multiplex PCR; TCRdb's copy has only in-frame clones and leaves some out. The sample lists approximately 24,000 clones, approximately 90% occurring once. Germline V gives CDR1 SGHTA, CDR2 FQGNSA. Trimming took off 1 base at V and 8 bases at J, with 9 bases between the two ends. This CDR3 region has 13 residues. Regulatory T cells were sorted as CD4+CD25hiCD127low/negative cells. V is TRBV7-2 and J is TRBJ2-1; perhaps TRBD1 as D (5 bases). Sequenced input: CD4+CD25+ Tregs sorted from PBMCs. This clonotype was sampled from a human donor in good health. Written as DNA, the CDR3 is TGTGCCAGCAGCTTAGGGGGCCGGGATGAGCAGTTCTTC. Translating it yields CASSLGGRDEQFF. The complete variable domain, with remaining parts taken from reference TRBV7-2 and TRBJ2-1, reads GAGVSQSPSNKVTEKGKDVELRCDPISGHTALYWYRQSLGQGLEFLIYFQGNSAPDKSGLPSDRFSAERTGGSVSTLTIQRTQQEDSAVYLCASSLGGRDEQFFGPGTRLTVL.